This T cell receptor beta chain was observed in a study of blood T cell repertoires in COVID-19. Sequencing used immunoSEQ multiplex PCR; TCRdb keeps in-frame clones, though not all of them. The sample contains approximately 160,000 clones, 76% of which appear only once. V was trimmed by 4 bases and J by 2 bases, leaving 12 bases between them. CDR1 and CDR2 from the germline V gene are SNHLY and FYNNEI. The CDR3 covers 14 residues. The chain employs TRBV2 and TRBJ2-7; D is ambiguous. The origin of this receptor is an elderly woman with acute or convalescent COVID-19. Sequencing used peripheral blood. This chain's CDR3 is CASSAASIPYEQYF. The DNA of the CDR3 is TGTGCCAGCAGTGCGGCTAGTATCCCCTACGAGCAGTACTTC. Using reference TRBV2 and TRBJ2-7 for the parts outside the CDR3, the full variable domain is EPEVTQTPSHQVTQMGQEVILRCVPISNHLYFYWYRQILGQKVEFLVSFYNNEISEKSEIFDDQFSVERPDGSNFTLKIRSTKLEDSAMYFCASSAASIPYEQYFGPGTRLTVT.